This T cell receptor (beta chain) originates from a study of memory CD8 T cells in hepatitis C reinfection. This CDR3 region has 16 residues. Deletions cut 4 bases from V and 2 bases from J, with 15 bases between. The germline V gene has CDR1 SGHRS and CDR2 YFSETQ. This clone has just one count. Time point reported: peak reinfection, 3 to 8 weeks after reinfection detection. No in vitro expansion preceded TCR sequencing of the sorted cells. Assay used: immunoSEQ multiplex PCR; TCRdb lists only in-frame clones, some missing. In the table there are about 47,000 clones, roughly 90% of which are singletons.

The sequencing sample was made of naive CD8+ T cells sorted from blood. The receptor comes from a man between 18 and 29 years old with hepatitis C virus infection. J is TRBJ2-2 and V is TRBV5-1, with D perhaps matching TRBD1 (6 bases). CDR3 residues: CASSPRNRENTGELFF. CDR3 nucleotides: TGCGCCAGCAGCCCTAGGAACAGGGAAAACACCGGGGAGCTGTTTTTT.